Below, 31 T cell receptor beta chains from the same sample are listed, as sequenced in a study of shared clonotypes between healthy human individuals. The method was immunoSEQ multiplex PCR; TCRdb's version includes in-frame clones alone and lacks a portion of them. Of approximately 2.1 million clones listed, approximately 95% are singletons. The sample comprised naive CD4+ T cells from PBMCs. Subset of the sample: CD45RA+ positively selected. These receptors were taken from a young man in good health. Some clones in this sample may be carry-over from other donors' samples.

The CDR3 DNA is TGTGCCAGCAGCTTCAGACGGGAGGGCACGAACACTGAAGCTTTCTTT. Its translation: CASSFRREGTNTEAFF. V usage is TRBV11-2 and J usage is TRBJ1-1, with D uncertain. With 3 bases removed from V and 1 base from J, the gap between germline ends came to 15 bases. The CDR3 contains 16 residues. The germline V gene has CDR1 SGHAT and CDR2 FQNNGV.

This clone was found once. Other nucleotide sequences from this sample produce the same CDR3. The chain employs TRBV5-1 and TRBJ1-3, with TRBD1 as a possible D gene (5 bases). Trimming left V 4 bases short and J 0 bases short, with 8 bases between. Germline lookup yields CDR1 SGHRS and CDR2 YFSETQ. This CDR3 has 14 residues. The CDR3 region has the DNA TGCGCCAGCAGCCCTGACAGCTCTGGAAACACCATATATTTT. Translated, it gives CASSPDSSGNTIYF.

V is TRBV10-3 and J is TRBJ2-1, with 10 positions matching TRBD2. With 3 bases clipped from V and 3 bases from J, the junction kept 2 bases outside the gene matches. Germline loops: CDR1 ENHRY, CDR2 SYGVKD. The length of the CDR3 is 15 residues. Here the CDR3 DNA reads TGTGCCATCAGTGATAGCGGGAGGATCTACAATGAGCAGTTCTTC. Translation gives CAISDSGRIYNEQFF.

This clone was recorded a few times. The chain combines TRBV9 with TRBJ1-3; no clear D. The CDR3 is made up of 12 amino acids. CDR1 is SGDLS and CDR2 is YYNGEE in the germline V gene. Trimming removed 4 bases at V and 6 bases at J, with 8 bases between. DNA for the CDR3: TGTGCCAGCAGCCTCTGGGAAAACACCATATATTTT. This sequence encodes CASSLWENTIYF.

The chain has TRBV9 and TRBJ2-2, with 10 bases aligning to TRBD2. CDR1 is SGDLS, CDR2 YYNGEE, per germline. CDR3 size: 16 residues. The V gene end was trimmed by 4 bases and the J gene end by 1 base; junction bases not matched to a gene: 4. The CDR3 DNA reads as TGTGCCAGCAGCTCCGGGACTAGCGTGAACACCGGGGAGCTGTTTTTT. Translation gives CASSSGTSVNTGELFF. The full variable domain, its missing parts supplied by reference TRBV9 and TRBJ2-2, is DSGVTQTPKHLITATGQRVTLRCSPRSGDLSVYWYQQSLDQGLQFLIQYYNGEERAKGNILERFSAQQFPDLHSELNLSSLELGDSALYFCASSSGTSVNTGELFFGEGSRLTVL.

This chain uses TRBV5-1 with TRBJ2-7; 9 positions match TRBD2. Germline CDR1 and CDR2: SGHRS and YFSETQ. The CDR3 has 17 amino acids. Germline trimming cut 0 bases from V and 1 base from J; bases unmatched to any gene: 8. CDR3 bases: TGCGCCAGCAGCTTGGAGGTGGGGACTAGCACATCCTACGAGCAGTACTTC. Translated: CASSLEVGTSTSYEQYF.

This CDR3 reads CASSLRPDGSYEQYF. The DNA for the CDR3 is TGTGCCAGCAGCTTACGCCCGGACGGCTCCTACGAGCAGTACTTC. The chain couples TRBV7-8 to TRBJ2-7; the D is unclear. The CDR3 is 15 residues long. V lost 2 bases and J lost 0, with 11 bases in between. CDR1 and CDR2 (germline): SGHVS, FQNEAQ.

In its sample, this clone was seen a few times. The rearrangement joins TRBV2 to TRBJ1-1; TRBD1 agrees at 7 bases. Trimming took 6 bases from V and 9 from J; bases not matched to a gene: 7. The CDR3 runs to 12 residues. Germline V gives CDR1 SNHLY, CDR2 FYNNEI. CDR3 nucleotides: TGTGCCAGCAGCCCCCCGGGACAGAAAGCTTTCTTT. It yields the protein CASSPPGQKAFF.

The CDR3 DNA reads TGTGCCAGCAGCGTAGAAGCAGGGAGCACAGATACGCAGTATTTT. Protein: CASSVEAGSTDTQYF. The chain carries TRBV9 and TRBJ2-3; perhaps TRBD1 as D (5 bases). CDR3 length: 15 amino acids. Looked up from germline, CDR1 is SGDLS and CDR2 is YYNGEE. Trimming left V 0 bases short and J 0 bases short, with 8 bases between.

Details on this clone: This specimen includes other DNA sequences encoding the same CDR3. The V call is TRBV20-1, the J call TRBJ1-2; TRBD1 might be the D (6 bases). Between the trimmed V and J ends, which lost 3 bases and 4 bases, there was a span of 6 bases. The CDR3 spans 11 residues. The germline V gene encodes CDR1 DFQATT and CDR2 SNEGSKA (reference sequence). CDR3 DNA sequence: TGCAGTGCTAGGACAGGCTATGGCTACACCTTC. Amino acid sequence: CSARTGYGYTF.

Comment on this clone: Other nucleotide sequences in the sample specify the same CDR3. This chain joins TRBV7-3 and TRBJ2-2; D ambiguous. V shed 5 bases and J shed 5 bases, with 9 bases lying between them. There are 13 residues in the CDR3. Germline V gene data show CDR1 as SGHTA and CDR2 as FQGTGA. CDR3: CASSPRRTGELFF. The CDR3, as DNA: TGTGCCAGCAGCCCGAGACGTACCGGGGAGCTGTTTTTT.

CDR3 region: CASSPQGGKDEQFF. Here the CDR3 DNA reads TGCGCCAGCAGCCCGCAAGGGGGGAAGGATGAGCAGTTCTTC. V gene TRBV5-1 combines with J gene TRBJ2-1; D may correspond to TRBD1 or TRBD2 (6 bases each). The V end was cut by 4 bases, the J end by 8 bases, with 16 bases between. CDR1 and CDR2 (germline): SGHRS, YFSETQ. The length of the CDR3 is 14 residues.

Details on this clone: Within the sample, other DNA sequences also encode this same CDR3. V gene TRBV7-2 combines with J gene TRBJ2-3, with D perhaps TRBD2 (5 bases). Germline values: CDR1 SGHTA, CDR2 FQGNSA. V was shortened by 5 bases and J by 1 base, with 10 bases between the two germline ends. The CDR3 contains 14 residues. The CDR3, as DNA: TGTGCCAGCAGCCTCTCCGGGGGCACAGATACGCAGTATTTT. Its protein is CASSLSGGTDTQYF.

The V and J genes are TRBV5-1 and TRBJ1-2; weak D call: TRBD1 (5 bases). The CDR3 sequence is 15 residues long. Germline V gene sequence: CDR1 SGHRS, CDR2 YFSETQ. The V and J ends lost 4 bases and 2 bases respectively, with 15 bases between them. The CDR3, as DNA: TGCGCCAGCAGCGGGGACGCGCAAGCGAACTATGGCTACACCTTC. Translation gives CASSGDAQANYGYTF. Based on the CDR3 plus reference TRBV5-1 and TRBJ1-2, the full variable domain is KAGVTQTPRYLIKTRGQQVTLSCSPISGHRSVSWYQQTPGQGLQFLFEYFSETQRNKGNFPGRFSGRQFSNSRSEMNVSTLELGDSALYLCASSGDAQANYGYTFGSGTRLTVV.

DNA for the CDR3: TGTGCCAGCAGCTCGCGAAGAGCGGGGGAGACCCAGTACTTC. This gives the protein CASSSRRAGETQYF. The rearrangement joins TRBV7-8 to TRBJ2-5; 7 positions agree with TRBD2. This CDR3 region has 14 residues. CDR1 and CDR2 (germline): SGHVS, FQNEAQ. With V trimmed by 4 bases and J by 5 bases, 7 bases remained unmatched. The variable domain in full, with the rest retrieved from reference TRBV7-8 and TRBJ2-5, is GAGVSQSPRYKVAKRGQDVALRCDPISGHVSLFWYQQALGQGPEFLTYFQNEAQLDKSGLPSDRFFAERPEGSVSTLKIQRTQQEDSAVYLCASSSRRAGETQYFGPGTRLLVL.

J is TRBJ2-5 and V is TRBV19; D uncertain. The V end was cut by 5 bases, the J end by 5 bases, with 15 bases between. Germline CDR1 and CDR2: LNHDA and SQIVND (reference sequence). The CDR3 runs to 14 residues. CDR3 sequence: CASSPRTGWETQYF. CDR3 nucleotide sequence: TGTGCCAGTAGTCCCCGCACGGGCTGGGAGACCCAGTACTTC.

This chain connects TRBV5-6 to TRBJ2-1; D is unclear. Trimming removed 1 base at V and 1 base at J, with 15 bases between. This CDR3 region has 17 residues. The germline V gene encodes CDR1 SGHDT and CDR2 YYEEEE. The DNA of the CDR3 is TGTGCCAGCAGCTTGTTGAATCGTAAAGGGTCCTACAATGAGCAGTTCTTC. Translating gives CASSLLNRKGSYNEQFF. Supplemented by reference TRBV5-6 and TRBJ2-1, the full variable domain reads DAGVTQSPTHLIKTRGQQVTLRCSPKSGHDTVSWYQQALGQGPQFIFQYYEEEERQRGNFPDRFSGHQFPNYSSELNVNALLLGDSALYLCASSLLNRKGSYNEQFFGPGTRLTVL.

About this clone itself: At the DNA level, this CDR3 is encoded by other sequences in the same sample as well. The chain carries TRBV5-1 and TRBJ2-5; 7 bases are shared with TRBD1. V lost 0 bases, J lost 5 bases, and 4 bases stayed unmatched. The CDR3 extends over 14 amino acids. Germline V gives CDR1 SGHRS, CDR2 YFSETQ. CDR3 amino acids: CASSLVGGLETQYF. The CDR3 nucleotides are TGCGCCAGCAGCTTGGTAGGGGGCCTTGAGACCCAGTACTTC.

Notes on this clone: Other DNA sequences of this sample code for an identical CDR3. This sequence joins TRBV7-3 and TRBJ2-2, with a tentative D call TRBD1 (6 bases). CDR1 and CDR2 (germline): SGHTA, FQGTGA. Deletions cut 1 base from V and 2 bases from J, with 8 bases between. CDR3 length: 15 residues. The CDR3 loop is CASSLMGANTGELFF. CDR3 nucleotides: TGTGCCAGCAGCTTAATGGGGGCCAACACCGGGGAGCTGTTTTTT.

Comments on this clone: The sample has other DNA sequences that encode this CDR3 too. The CDR3 DNA is TGCGCCAGCAGCTTGGGGACGGATAATCAGCCCCAGCATTTT. Translation gives CASSLGTDNQPQHF. The chain combines TRBV5-1 with TRBJ1-5; D is undetermined. Per the germline V gene, CDR1 is SGHRS and CDR2 is YFSETQ. The V end was cut by 0 bases, the J end by 4 bases, with 8 bases between. The CDR3 totals 14 residues.

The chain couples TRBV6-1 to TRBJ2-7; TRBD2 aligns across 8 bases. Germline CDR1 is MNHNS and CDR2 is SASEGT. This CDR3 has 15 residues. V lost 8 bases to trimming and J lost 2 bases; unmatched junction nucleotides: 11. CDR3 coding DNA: TGTGCCAGCTTCTCTCTCCGGGAGGGCCCCTACGAGCAGTACTTC. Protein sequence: CASFSLREGPYEQYF.

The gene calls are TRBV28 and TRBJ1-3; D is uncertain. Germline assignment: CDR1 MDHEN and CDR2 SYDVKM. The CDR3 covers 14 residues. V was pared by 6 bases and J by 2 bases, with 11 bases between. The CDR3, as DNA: TGTGCCAGCAGACTTAGTAAGGCTGGAAACACCATATATTTT. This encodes CASRLSKAGNTIYF.

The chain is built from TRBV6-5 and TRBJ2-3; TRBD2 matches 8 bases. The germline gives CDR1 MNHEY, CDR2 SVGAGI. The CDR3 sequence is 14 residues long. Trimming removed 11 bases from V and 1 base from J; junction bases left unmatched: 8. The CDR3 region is CASSGGRGTDTQYF. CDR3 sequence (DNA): TGTGCCTCCAGCGGGGGCAGGGGCACAGATACGCAGTATTTT.

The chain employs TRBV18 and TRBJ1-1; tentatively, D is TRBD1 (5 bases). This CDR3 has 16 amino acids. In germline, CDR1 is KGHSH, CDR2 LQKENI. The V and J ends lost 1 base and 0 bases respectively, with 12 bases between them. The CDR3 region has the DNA TGTGCCAGCTCACCACTATTAAGGGGCCTGAACACTGAAGCTTTCTTT. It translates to CASSPLLRGLNTEAFF.

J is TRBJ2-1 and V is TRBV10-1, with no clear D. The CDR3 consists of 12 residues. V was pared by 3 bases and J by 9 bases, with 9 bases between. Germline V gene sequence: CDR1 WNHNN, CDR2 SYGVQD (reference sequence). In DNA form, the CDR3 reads TGCGCCAGCAGTGATACGGTGGGTGAGCAGTTCTTC. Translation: CASSDTVGEQFF.

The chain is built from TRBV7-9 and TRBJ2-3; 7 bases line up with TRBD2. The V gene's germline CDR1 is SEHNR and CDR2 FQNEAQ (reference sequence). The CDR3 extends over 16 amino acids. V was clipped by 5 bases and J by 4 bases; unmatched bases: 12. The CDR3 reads CASSPRAGGGADTQYF. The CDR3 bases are TGTGCCAGCAGCCCACGAGCGGGCGGGGGAGCAGATACGCAGTATTTT.

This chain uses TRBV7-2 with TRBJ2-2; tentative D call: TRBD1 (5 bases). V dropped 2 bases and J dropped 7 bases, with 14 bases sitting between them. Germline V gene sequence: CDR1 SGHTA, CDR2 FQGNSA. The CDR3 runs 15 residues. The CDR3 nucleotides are TGTGCCAGCAGCTTAAGATCAGGGTTTGTCGGGGAGCTGTTTTTT. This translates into CASSLRSGFVGELFF.

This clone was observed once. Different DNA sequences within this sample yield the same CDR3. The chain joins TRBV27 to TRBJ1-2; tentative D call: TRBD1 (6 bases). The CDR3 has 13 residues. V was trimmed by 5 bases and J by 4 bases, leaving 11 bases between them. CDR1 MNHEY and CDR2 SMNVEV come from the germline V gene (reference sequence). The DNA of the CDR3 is TGTGCCAGCAGTGCTACAGGGACCTATGGCTACACCTTC. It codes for CASSATGTYGYTF.

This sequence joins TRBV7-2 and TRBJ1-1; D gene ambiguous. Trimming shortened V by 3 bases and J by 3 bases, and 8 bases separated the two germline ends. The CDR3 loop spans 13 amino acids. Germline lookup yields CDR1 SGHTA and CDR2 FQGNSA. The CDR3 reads CASSFRRDTEAFF. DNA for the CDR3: TGTGCCAGCAGCTTCAGGAGGGACACTGAAGCTTTCTTT.

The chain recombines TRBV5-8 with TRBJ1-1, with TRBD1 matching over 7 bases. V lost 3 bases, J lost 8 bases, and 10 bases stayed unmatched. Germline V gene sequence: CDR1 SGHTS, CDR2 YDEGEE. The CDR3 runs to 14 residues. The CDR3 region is CASSSRQGRIEAFF. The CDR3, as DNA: TGTGCCAGCAGCTCCCGACAGGGTCGTATCGAAGCTTTCTTT.

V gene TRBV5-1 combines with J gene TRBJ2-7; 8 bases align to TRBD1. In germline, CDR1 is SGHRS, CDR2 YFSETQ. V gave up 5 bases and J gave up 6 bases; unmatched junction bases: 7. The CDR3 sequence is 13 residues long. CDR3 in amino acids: CASRSQGAGEQYF. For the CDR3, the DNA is TGCGCCAGCAGGTCCCAGGGGGCAGGCGAGCAGTACTTC. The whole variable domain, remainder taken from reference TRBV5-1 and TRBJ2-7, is KAGVTQTPRYLIKTRGQQVTLSCSPISGHRSVSWYQQTPGQGLQFLFEYFSETQRNKGNFPGRFSGRQFSNSRSEMNVSTLELGDSALYLCASRSQGAGEQYFGPGTRLTVT.